This T cell receptor (beta chain) was recovered during a study of blood T cell repertoires in COVID-19. Study-level information: Acute and convalescent COVID-19 samples came from the United States, Italy and Spain. Sample material is recorded as cDNA or gDNA derived from T cells, B-cell-depleted T cells, or PBMCs.

Germline CDR1 and CDR2: MGHRA and YSYEKL. Between the trimmed V and J ends, which lost 0 bases and 4 bases, there was a span of 21 bases. The CDR3 consists of 18 residues. Libraries were prepared by immunoSEQ multiplex PCR; TCRdb keeps only in-frame clonotypes and omits some of them. The sample has over 100,000 clones, 70% to 90% seen once. This clonotype was obtained from a human donor in a cohort sampled during active COVID-19. Sequencing input: peripheral blood. V and J are TRBV4-1 and TRBJ2-5; unclear D gene. CDR3 sequence: CASSQDHVRATSRETQYF. The CDR3 bases are TGCGCCAGCAGCCAAGATCATGTTCGAGCAACCTCAAGAGAGACCCAGTACTTC.